This T cell receptor beta chain was documented in a study of blood T cell repertoires in COVID-19 (TCRdb year 2020). Notes on the research overall: Collaborator samples came from the United States, Italy and Spain and covered acute and convalescent phases of COVID-19. Nearly every sample came with metadata listing a de-identified subject ID, COVID-19 status, age in years and sex. Deeply sampled blood TCRbeta repertoires from subjects exposed to, actively infected with, or recovered from COVID-19 were included in the dataset. Samples came from the ongoing ImmuneRACE study (first 160 participants) plus 1,254 subjects from 6 global collaborators. A freely available public database, intended as a resource for researchers studying the immune response to SARS-CoV-2, is where the repertoires were released. The material from the prospective study consisted of cDNA or gDNA derived from T cells, B-cell-depleted T cells, or PBMCs. HLA class I and class II types, where available, came from metadata supplied by the sample provider rather than from assay-based typing.

The CDR3 runs 15 amino acids, cysteine and phenylalanine included. The read is trimmed to its CDR3 DNA, 45 bases read in frame from base 1. CDR1 and CDR2 are read off the germline V gene as MDHEN and SYDVKM. Compared with germline, V lacks 5 bases and J lacks 6 bases; bases without a gene match: 7. The full study reports these points: The quantity of clinical and demographic metadata differed by source and by participant and was supplied without curation.

Of note for this clone: It has no known antigen specificity. The sample holds no much larger clone one base away, and base qualities are not on file.

TCRbeta CDR3 regions were amplified from genomic DNA using the immunoSEQ Assay, a bias-controlled multiplex PCR. Per the authors' processing: Within the assay, amplification of reference gene primers was used to estimate how many nucleated cells each sample contained. To quantify the absolute abundance of each unique TCRbeta CDR3 rearrangement, sequence reads were collapsed and filtered. For each sample, productive Simpson clonality was calculated as the square root of Simpson's diversity index over productive rearrangements. TCRdb's version of the immuneACCESS table is confined to in-frame rearrangements and falls short of the full clone set. An unresolved V gene accounts for under half of the shortfall where checked; the remainder is of unknown origin. Clonal size and the V and J genes are those of that table, whereas D and trimming came from the DNA. The sample contains some 190,000 clones, around 84% of them found a single time. Together, the top ten hold around 20% of the sample.

The collaborating institutions used their own protocols to collect whole blood in K2EDTA tubes. For TCRbeta analysis, collaborators shipped samples in one of three forms: frozen whole blood, isolated PBMCs, or DNA extracted from either of those sample types. The sequence links TRBV28 to TRBJ1-6, and 7 junctional nucleotides match TRBD1. The clonotype comes from a human donor in a cohort sampled during active COVID-19. The sample was peripheral blood. In nucleotide form, the sequence is TGTGCCAGCAGTAAACCGGGACAGTCTAATTCACCCCTCCACTTT. Protein translation: CASSKPGQSNSPLHF.